These T cell receptor beta chains were read from a single sample in a study of CD8+CD57+ T cells in acquired aplastic anemia. From the reads, TCRdb called clonotypes with MiXCR, one entry per CDR3 protein. The sample carries about 80,000 distinct CDR3 sequences, more than 40% recorded once. Sequences were obtained from sorted CD4+, CD8+, or CD8+CD57+ T cells (not recorded which) from PBMCs. These receptors all stem from a human donor in good health, serving as a control. Each CDR3 is given with its conserved first and last residue. A D gene is named only where the DNA matches it firmly. Size tells how often a clone was seen (once, few, many) or the class of an expanded clone, and some rows leave it out.

j_gene,v_gene,abundance,d_gene,CDR3aa,CDR3nt
TRBJ2-1,TRBV25-1,-,-,CASSNPGENEQFF,TGTGCCAGCAGTAACCCCGGGGAAAATGAGCAGTTCTTC
TRBJ2-7,TRBV7-9,many,-,CASSLDLQGHEQYF,TGTGCCAGCAGCTTGGATCTACAGGGCCACGAGCAGTACTTC
TRBJ2-7,TRBV2,many,TRBD2,CASSLVAGGGEQYF,TGTGCCAGCAGTTTAGTGGCGGGAGGGGGCGAGCAGTACTTC
TRBJ1-2,TRBV15,few,TRBD1,CATSKTGETLGYTF,TGTGCCACCAGCAAGACAGGGGAGACTCTTGGCTACACCTTC
TRBJ2-7,TRBV5-1,many,-,CASSLEFRTHEQYF,TGCGCCAGCAGCTTGGAGTTCCGGACTCACGAGCAGTACTTC
TRBJ1-2,TRBV19,many,TRBD1,CASLGTGSGPHEGYTF,TGTGCCAGTCTCGGGACAGGGTCTGGCCCCCATGAGGGCTACACCTTC
TRBJ2-7,TRBV6-2/TRBV6-3,many,-,CASGTGYEQYF,TGTGCCAGCGGGACTGGTTACGAGCAGTACTTC
TRBJ2-7,TRBV6-2/TRBV6-3,-,TRBD2,CASSSPRGIPYEQYF,TGTGCCAGCAGTTCCCCGCGGGGGATCCCCTACGAGCAGTACTTC
TRBJ2-7,TRBV2,many,-,CASLLGTSTYEQYF,TGTGCCAGCCTGCTGGGGACCAGTACCTACGAGCAGTACTTC
TRBJ2-5,TRBV12-3/TRBV12-4,-,TRBD1,CASSLAGGTQYF,TGTGCCAGCAGCTTAGCAGGGGGGACCCAGTACTTC
TRBJ1-6,TRBV15,many,-,CATSRDLKDSPLHF,TGTGCCACCAGCAGAGATTTGAAGGATTCACCCCTCCACTTT
TRBJ2-3,TRBV5-6,many,-,CASSLDLGVNTQYF,TGTGCCAGCAGCTTGGACCTGGGAGTAAATACGCAGTATTTT
TRBJ1-1,TRBV24-1,-,-,CATSDSQGTEAFF,TGTGCCACCAGTGATTCCCAGGGTACTGAAGCTTTCTTT
TRBJ1-6,TRBV7-9,-,-,CASSPTGTPNSPLHF,TGTGCCAGCAGCCCCACTGGGACTCCAAATTCACCCCTCCACTTT
TRBJ2-4,TRBV15,many,-,CATSRARGLGDIQYF,TGTGCCACCAGCAGAGCCAGGGGCCTAGGCGACATTCAGTACTTC
TRBJ2-3,TRBV2,-,-,CASRVTSNTDTQYF,TGTGCCAGCAGAGTGACTAGTAACACAGATACGCAGTATTTT
TRBJ1-5,TRBV7-9,-,-,CASSHIGEQPQHF,TGTGCCAGCAGCCATATAGGGGAACAGCCCCAGCATTTT
TRBJ2-5,TRBV20-1,once,TRBD2,CSVTKRGGRETQYF,TGCAGTGTCACTAAGCGGGGGGGTAGGGAGACCCAGTACTTC
TRBJ1-4,TRBV15,many,TRBD1,CATSRGQGSREKLFF,TGTGCCACCAGCAGAGGACAGGGCAGTCGGGAAAAACTGTTTTTT
TRBJ2-5,TRBV20-1,-,TRBD1,CSAGTDQETQYF,TGCAGTGCGGGGACAGACCAAGAGACCCAGTACTTC
TRBJ1-2,TRBV10-3,-,-,CAISDPGANTNYGYTF,TGTGCCATCAGTGATCCAGGGGCCAACACAAACTATGGCTACACCTTC
TRBJ2-3,TRBV25-1,many,TRBD2,CASSALAGGITDTQYF,TGTGCCAGCAGTGCCCTAGCGGGAGGGATCACAGATACGCAGTATTTT
TRBJ2-7,TRBV25-1,-,-,CASSDGGASSFYEQYF,TGTGCCAGCAGTGATGGGGGGGCCTCCTCGTTCTACGAGCAGTACTTC
TRBJ1-1,TRBV19,-,-,CASTPRQVQYRNTEAFF,TGTGCCAGTACCCCTAGACAGGTCCAATATCGGAACACTGAAGCTTTCTTT
TRBJ2-1,TRBV30,-,-,CAWSTSNYNEQFF,TGTGCCTGGAGTACTAGTAACTACAATGAGCAGTTCTTC
TRBJ1-2,TRBV6-1,few,-,CASSELKRGRLFYGYTF,TGTGCCAGCAGTGAACTAAAACGGGGGCGCTTATTCTATGGCTACACCTTC
TRBJ1-4,TRBV3-1,-,-,CASSQDHGPVEKLFF,TGTGCCAGCAGCCAAGATCACGGCCCTGTGGAAAAACTGTTTTTT
TRBJ2-7,TRBV19,-,-,CASSIQGSYLSYEQYF,TGTGCCAGTAGTATCCAAGGGTCCTACCTCTCCTACGAGCAGTACTTC
TRBJ1-2,TRBV20-1,-,-,CSARVGSGYTF,TGCAGTGCTAGAGTAGGTTCTGGCTACACCTTC
TRBJ2-1,TRBV12-3/TRBV12-4,-,TRBD2,CASSPGLAGVSEQFF,TGTGCCAGCAGTCCTGGACTAGCGGGAGTGTCTGAGCAGTTCTTC
TRBJ1-2,TRBV6-1,many,-,CASYRTGNNYGYTF,TGTGCCAGCTATCGGACGGGAAATAACTATGGCTACACCTTC
TRBJ2-3,TRBV7-3,-,-,CASSRMRASGTQYF,TGTGCCAGCAGCCGTATGAGGGCCTCAGGTACGCAGTATTTT
TRBJ2-7,TRBV29-1,-,TRBD1,CSVDIPGQGLEQYF,TGCAGCGTTGATATTCCGGGACAGGGTCTCGAGCAGTACTTC
TRBJ1-2,TRBV6-1,few,TRBD1,CASSAGGAAYGYTF,TGTGCCAGCAGCGCAGGGGGCGCTGCCTATGGCTACACCTTC
TRBJ2-2,TRBV20-1,-,TRBD2,CSARVAGDTGELFF,TGCAGTGCTAGAGTAGCGGGTGACACCGGGGAGCTGTTTTTT
TRBJ2-5,TRBV19,many,-,CASSIGETIDQETQYF,TGTGCCAGTAGTATAGGAGAGACTATCGACCAAGAGACCCAGTACTTC
TRBJ2-1,TRBV5-1,many,-,CASSASNEQFF,TGCGCCAGCAGCGCAAGCAATGAGCAGTTCTTC
TRBJ2-1,TRBV2,many,-,CASSEHENEQFF,TGTGCCAGCAGTGAGCACGAAAATGAGCAGTTCTTC
TRBJ2-5,TRBV2,-,-,CASSEYTDQETQYF,TGTGCCAGCAGTGAATATACTGACCAAGAGACCCAGTACTTC
TRBJ1-6,TRBV27,many,-,CASSLTSDSPLHF,TGTGCCAGCAGTTTGACGTCGGATTCACCCCTCCACTTT
TRBJ2-3,TRBV29-1,many,-,CSAPGADTQYF,TGCAGCGCCCCGGGGGCAGATACGCAGTATTTT
TRBJ1-6,TRBV25-1,-,-,CASSYGGGLNSPLHF,TGTGCCAGCAGTTACGGGGGGGGACTGAATTCACCCCTCCACTTT
TRBJ1-1,TRBV12-3/TRBV12-4,few,-,CASRPGPSKEEAFF,TGTGCCAGCAGGCCGGGACCGAGCAAGGAAGAAGCTTTCTTT
TRBJ2-7,TRBV29-1,few,-,CSVEQTGGGEQYF,TGCAGCGTCGAGCAGACAGGAGGGGGCGAGCAGTACTTC
TRBJ1-5,TRBV2,-,TRBD1,CASSEEGTGGQPQHF,TGTGCCAGCAGTGAAGAGGGGACAGGGGGACAGCCCCAGCATTTT
TRBJ1-2,TRBV6-5,few,-,CASSYSIIGHTADYTF,TGTGCCAGCAGTTACTCGATTATAGGGCATACTGCCGACTACACCTTC
TRBJ2-1,TRBV29-1,-,TRBD2,CSVDPIAGATNEQFF,TGCAGCGTTGACCCAATAGCGGGAGCAACAAATGAGCAGTTCTTC
TRBJ2-5,TRBV24-1,-,TRBD2,CATSDHAGGRDGETQYF,TGTGCCACCAGTGACCATGCGGGGGGGAGGGATGGAGAGACCCAGTACTTC
TRBJ1-2,TRBV12-3/TRBV12-4,few,TRBD1,CASSPTAGQGPNYGYTF,TGTGCCAGCAGTCCGACCGCGGGACAGGGACCTAACTATGGCTACACCTTC
TRBJ2-7,TRBV10-1,-,TRBD2,CASSRLAGPYEQYF,TGCGCCAGCAGCCGACTAGCGGGACCCTACGAGCAGTACTTC
TRBJ2-7,TRBV20-1,-,-,CSAPGAYEQYF,TGCAGTGCTCCCGGCGCCTACGAGCAGTACTTC
TRBJ1-6,TRBV14,many,-,CASSQALVGSPLHF,TGTGCCAGCAGCCAAGCTCTGGTTGGTTCACCCCTCCACTTT
TRBJ2-7,TRBV7-8,many,-,CASSLGGLPEQYF,TGTGCCAGCAGCTTAGGGGGGTTGCCCGAGCAGTACTTC
TRBJ2-7,TRBV29-1,-,-,CSAEGDEQYF,TGCAGCGCTGAGGGGGACGAGCAGTACTTC
TRBJ1-1,TRBV7-2,-,-,CASSSRRENTEAFF,TGTGCCAGCAGCTCGCGCAGGGAGAACACTGAAGCTTTCTTT